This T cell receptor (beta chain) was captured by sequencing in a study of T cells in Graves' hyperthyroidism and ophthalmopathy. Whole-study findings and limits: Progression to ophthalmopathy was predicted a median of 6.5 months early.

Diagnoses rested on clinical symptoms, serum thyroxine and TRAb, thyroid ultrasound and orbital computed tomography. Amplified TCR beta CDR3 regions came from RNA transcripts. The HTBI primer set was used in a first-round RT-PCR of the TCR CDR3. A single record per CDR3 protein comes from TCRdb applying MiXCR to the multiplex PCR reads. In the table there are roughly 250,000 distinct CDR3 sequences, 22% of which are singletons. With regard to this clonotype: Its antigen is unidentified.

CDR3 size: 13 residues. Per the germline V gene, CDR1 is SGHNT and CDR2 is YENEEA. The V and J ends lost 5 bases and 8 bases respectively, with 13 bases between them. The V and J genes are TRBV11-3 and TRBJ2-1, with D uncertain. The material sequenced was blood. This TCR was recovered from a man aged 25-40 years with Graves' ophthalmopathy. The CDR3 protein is CASSPPALHEQFF. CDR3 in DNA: TGTGCCAGCAGCCCTCCCGCTCTCCATGAGCAGTTCTTC.